The rows below give T cell receptor beta chains drawn from one sample of a study of OX40 agonist ivuxolimab in advanced cancers. Some clones are missing from TCRdb's copy, which holds only in-frame ones; the method was immunoSEQ multiplex PCR. Here the sample spans 65,000 to 95,000 clones, around 90% being singletons. Material: CD4+ or CD8+ T cells sorted from blood, obtained in a trial of the OX40 agonist ivuxolimab. The receptor source for this set is an adult with an advanced solid tumor such as melanoma, head and neck, liver or kidney cancer. Both conserved end residues are trimmed from each CDR3. The D gene is left open where the match is weak. Expanded clones get a size class; other rows say once, few or many, or leave the size out.

j_call v_call d_call clone_size cdr3_aa
TRBJ1-6 TRBV2 - - ASMRESSYNSPLH
TRBJ2-7 TRBV19 - - ASSIKAAYEQY
TRBJ1-4 TRBV2 - once ASSPRWANEKLF
TRBJ1-1 TRBV9 - - ASSVGLRGGNTEAF
TRBJ2-6 TRBV7-9 - - ASSLAPGANVLT
TRBJ1-1 TRBV7-9 - - ASRRTNTEAF
TRBJ2-7 TRBV10-1 TRBD1 - ASSETGQGLYEQY
TRBJ2-1 TRBV28 - - ASSSTREQF
TRBJ2-2 TRBV9 - once ASSFASGINTGELF
TRBJ2-3 TRBV19 TRBD2 once ASRPGGADTQY
TRBJ2-7 TRBV18 - - ASSPLPNYEQY
TRBJ2-7 TRBV2 - once ASSSSYEQY
TRBJ2-3 TRBV7-2 TRBD1 - ASSSRDRASTQY
TRBJ2-5 TRBV5-4 - - ASSLGGQGRETQY
TRBJ2-7 TRBV28 - few ASRQDSYEQY
TRBJ2-3 TRBV4-2 - once ASSQATDTQY
TRBJ1-1 TRBV5-4 - - ASSFRVGAGAEAF
TRBJ1-3 TRBV5-1 - - ASSLASGYGNTIY
TRBJ2-1 TRBV11-2 - once ASSPLSSGGLPF
TRBJ2-2 TRBV28 TRBD1 - ASSLVTGGRTGELF
TRBJ2-5 TRBV7-2 - - ASSLIETQY
TRBJ2-1 TRBV7-6 - - ASSRRGQPRDEQF
TRBJ2-3 TRBV11-2 - - ASSLVGDISTDTQY
TRBJ2-5 TRBV18 TRBD2 - ASSPVTVAGQETQY
TRBJ2-2 TRBV6-6 - - ASRPGTGELF
TRBJ2-2 TRBV10-3 - once AISPRNAGELF
TRBJ2-2 TRBV14 TRBD1 - ASSQAGTGGLTGELF
TRBJ2-3 TRBV5-6 - few ASSWGRGEDTQY
TRBJ2-1 TRBV19 - - ASSTPFSREGVYNEQF
TRBJ2-7 TRBV10-3 - - AISESSRGASYEQY
TRBJ2-3 TRBV11-2 TRBD2 - ASSRRLAPDTQY